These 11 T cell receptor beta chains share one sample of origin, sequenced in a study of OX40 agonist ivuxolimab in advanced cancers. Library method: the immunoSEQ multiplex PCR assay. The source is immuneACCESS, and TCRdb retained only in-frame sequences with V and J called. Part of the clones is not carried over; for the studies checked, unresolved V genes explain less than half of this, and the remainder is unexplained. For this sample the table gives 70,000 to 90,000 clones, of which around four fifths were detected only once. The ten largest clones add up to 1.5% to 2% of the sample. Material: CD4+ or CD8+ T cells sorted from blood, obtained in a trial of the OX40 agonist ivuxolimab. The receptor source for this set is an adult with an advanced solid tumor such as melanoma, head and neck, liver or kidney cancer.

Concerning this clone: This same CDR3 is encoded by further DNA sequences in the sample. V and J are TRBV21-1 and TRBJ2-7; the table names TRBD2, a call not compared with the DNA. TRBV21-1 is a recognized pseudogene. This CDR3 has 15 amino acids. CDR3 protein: CAREGGAYWVYEQYF. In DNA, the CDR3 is TGTGCCAGGGAAGGGGGGGCCTACTGGGTGTACGAGCAGTACTTC.

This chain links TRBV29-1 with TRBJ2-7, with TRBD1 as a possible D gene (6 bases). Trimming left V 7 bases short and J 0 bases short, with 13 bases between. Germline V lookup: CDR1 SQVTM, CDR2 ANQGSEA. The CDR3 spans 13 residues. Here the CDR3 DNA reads TGCAGCGCCATCGGGACATCCTCCTACGAGCAGTACTTC. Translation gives CSAIGTSSYEQYF.

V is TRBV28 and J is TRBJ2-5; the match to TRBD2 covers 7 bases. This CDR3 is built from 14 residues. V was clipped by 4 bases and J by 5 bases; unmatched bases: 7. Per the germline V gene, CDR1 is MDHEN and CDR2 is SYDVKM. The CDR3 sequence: CASSYPGGSETQYF. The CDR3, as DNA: TGTGCCAGCAGTTACCCGGGGGGATCGGAGACCCAGTACTTC.

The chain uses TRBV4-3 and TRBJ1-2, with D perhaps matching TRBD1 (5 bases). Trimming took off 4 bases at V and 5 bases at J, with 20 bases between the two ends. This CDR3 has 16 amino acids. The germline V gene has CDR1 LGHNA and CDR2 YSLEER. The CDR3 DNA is TGCGCCAGCAGCCGAGACGTGTCTAGTAGGGGATATGGCTACACCTTC. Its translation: CASSRDVSSRGYGYTF.

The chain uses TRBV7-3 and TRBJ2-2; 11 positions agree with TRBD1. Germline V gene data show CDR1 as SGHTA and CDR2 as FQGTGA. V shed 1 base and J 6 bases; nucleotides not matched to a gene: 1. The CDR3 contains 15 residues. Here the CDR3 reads CASSLRTGGSGELFF. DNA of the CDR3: TGTGCCAGCAGCTTAAGGACAGGGGGCTCCGGGGAGCTGTTTTTT.

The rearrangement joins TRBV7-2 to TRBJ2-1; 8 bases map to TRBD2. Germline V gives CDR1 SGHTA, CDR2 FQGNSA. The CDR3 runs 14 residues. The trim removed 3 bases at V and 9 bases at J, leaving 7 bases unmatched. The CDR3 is CASSFGTRAGEQFF. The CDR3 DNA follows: TGTGCCAGCAGCTTCGGGACTAGGGCGGGTGAGCAGTTCTTC.

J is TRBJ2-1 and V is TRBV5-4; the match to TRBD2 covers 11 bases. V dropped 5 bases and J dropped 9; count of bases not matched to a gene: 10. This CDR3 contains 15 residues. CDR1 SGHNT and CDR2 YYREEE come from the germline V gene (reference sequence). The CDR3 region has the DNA TGTGCCAGCAGGCCAACTAGCGGGGGTAGGGGTGAGCAGTTCTTC. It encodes CASRPTSGGRGEQFF. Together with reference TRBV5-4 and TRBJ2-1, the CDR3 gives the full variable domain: ETGVTQSPTHLIKTRGQQVTLRCSSQSGHNTVSWYQQALGQGPQFIFQYYREEENGRGNFPPRFSGLQFPNYSSELNVNALELDDSALYLCASRPTSGGRGEQFFGPGTRLTVL.

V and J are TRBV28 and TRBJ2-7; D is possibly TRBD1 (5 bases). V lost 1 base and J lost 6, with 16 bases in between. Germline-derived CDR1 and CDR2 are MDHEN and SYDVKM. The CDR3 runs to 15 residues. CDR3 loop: CASSLYFNLQGEQYF. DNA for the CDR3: TGTGCCAGCAGTTTATACTTCAATCTCCAGGGCGAGCAGTACTTC.

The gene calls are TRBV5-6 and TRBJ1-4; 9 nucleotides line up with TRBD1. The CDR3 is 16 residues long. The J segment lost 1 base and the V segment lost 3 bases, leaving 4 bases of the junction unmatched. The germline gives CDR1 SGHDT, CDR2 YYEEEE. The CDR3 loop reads CASSSGTGRTNEKLFF. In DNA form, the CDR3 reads TGTGCCAGCAGCTCTGGGACAGGGAGAACTAATGAAAAACTGTTTTTT.

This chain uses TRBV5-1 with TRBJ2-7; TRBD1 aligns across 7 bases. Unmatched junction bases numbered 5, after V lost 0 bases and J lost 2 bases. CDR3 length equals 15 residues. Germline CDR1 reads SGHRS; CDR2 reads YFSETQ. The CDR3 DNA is TGCGCCAGCAGCTTGGTGGCAGGGGGAACCTACGAGCAGTACTTC. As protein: CASSLVAGGTYEQYF.

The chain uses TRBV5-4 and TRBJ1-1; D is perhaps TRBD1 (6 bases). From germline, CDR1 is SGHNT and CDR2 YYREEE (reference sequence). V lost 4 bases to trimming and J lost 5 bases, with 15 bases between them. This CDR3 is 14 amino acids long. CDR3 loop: CASSGWGPWTEAFF. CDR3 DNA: TGTGCCAGCAGCGGTTGGGGGCCGTGGACTGAAGCTTTCTTT.